This T cell receptor beta chain came from a study of cytomegalovirus exposure and HLA in healthy donors (dated by TCRdb to about 2017). For the study in its entirety: In an earlier analysis of some 610 of the donors, around 290 Gb of sequence data and 120 million or so unique TCR beta sequences from approximately 180 million T cells were reported. The study aimed to test whether cataloging public T cell receptors could reveal signatures of past pathogen exposure. Of the 300 to 450 genotyped donors, roughly 80% fell in the genetic ancestry cluster associated with self-reported Caucasian donors. Several DR-DQ haplotypes were treated as single units for association and clustering because of strong linkage in the cohort. In a later genetic analysis, genome-wide SNP genotypes for about 55% of the roughly 670 donors were used, and that subset was treated as a discovery cohort. A later analysis re-examined previously published TCR beta repertoires from 610 or so donors and added high-resolution HLA genotyping to investigate patterns of TCR occurrence. Both class I and class II loci were covered by HLA typing, at four-digit resolution. High-throughput TCR immunosequencing, statistical association of individual TCRs with disease status, and machine learning were combined to predict cytomegalovirus infection status. Rather than drawing on any new phenotypic data, the later analysis identified candidate immune exposures from TCR beta sequences and the way those sequences occurred across donors. Besides the first cohort of 666 subjects, a separate validation cohort made up of around 120 different subjects was used. An early release that covered roughly 600 HLA-typed donors contained around 300 gigabases of sequencing data and tens of millions of unique TCR sequences. Among 398 genotyped donors of the cohort, an average of roughly 230,000 unique TCR beta nucleotide sequences was sequenced per donor, of which 15% to 20% were non-productive. An earlier analysis of around 580 of the donors used high-throughput TCR beta sequencing to judge whether each TCR beta V gene segment behaved as functional or pseudogenic. Donor age, sex, ethnicity and CMV serostatus were collected together with the repertoire data. The study profiled the T cell repertoires of 550 to 700 subjects by immunosequencing and related them to cytomegalovirus serostatus. Every repertoire in the discovery cohort had been generated on one and the same sequencing platform. The number of typed donors differed by locus: roughly 620-640 for A, B, C, DRB1 and DQB1; some 500 for DQA1; approximately 600 for DPA1; and roughly 470 for DPB1. Points the paper makes about the study in general: Because counts were too low, some 17 rarely observed V segments, including chromosome 9 orphons, were excluded from the earlier analysis of 587 of the donors. A later analysis found that most CMV-associated TCR beta chains appeared HLA-restricted, with HLA associations seemingly driven largely by CMV exposure. Because some donors lacked HLA typing at each locus, the association tests relied only on the typed subset. Strong co-occurrence of HLA alleles, especially DR and DQ, made assigning TCR associations to individual alleles difficult. The classifier was reported to diagnose cytomegalovirus status with high specificity and sensitivity in both the original cohort and the validation cohort. The presence/absence analyses assumed that sequencing depth was roughly uniform across donors, and that assumption may not be true. In the study, approximately 150 TCR beta chains were listed as associated with cytomegalovirus. A cluster of highly shared sequence variants was judged likely to be a technical artifact of the sequencing pipeline. In a later analysis, HLA-associated TCR beta chains were found to be more clonally expanded and to have lower generation probabilities than equally common non-associated chains. In a later genetic analysis, a missense DCLRE1C variant was associated with V-gene and J-gene trimming of TCR beta chains, and the association was replicated in an independent cohort. According to a later analysis, parvovirus B19, influenza, CMV and Epstein-Barr virus appeared linked to several top co-occurrence clusters. Because the 87-base-pair reads could not distinguish some IMGT-functional V segments, including TRBV6-2 and TRBV6-3, those segments were excluded. The authors suggested that the approach could potentially be extended to other disease states and immunological phenotypes. The only immune exposure information available for the cohort was CMV serostatus. In an earlier analysis of over 550 of the donors, most TCR beta V segments were observed in productive rearrangements about 87% or about 30% of the time, broadly matching IMGT annotations. Linkage disequilibrium might explain the correlated functional status among segregating V segments, but an unknown experimental factor could not be ruled out. A few of the identified cytomegalovirus-associated TCR beta chains were confirmed in vitro to be specific for cytomegalovirus antigens. A later genetic analysis reported fewer N-insertions in productive TCRs among donors in an Asian-associated ancestry cluster than the roughly 670-donor mean. A further reported finding was that TCR beta sequences accurately predicted the HLA-A and HLA-B alleles for most subjects in the first cohort. While some public TCRs were present in many individuals, most TCR sequences turned up only very rarely across donors. Only TCR beta chains were sequenced in this cohort, and the absence of alpha or paired-chain data limited detectable features. At a false discovery rate of 0.05, a later analysis linked around 17,000 TCR beta sequences to specific HLA alleles. In a later analysis, the rate of TCR association differed among HLA loci, with DRB1 alleles having the most associated TCRs and HLA-C alleles having the fewest.

Clipping removes 4 bases from V and 6 bases from J, with 14 as the unmatched junction base count. The germline V gene encodes CDR1 KGHSH and CDR2 LQKENI. The CDR3 sequence holds 17 residues, the cysteine and phenylalanine included. CDR3 DNA only is kept here, 51 bases in frame from base 1. Libraries were prepared through the immunoSEQ multiplex PCR assay. For the multiplex PCR, a mixture combining 60 forward primers for TCR Vbeta segments and 13 reverse primers for TCR Jbeta segments was used. The CDR3 region of rearranged TCR beta genes was amplified from genomic DNA by a multiplex PCR assay. Amplified TCR beta libraries were sequenced as 87-base-pair reads on the Illumina HiSeq System. On the authors' methods: Across the roughly 600 repertoires, a later analysis counted about 81 million unique TCR beta chains, roughly 11 million of which were shared by at least two donors. Raw reads were error-corrected and collapsed into unique sequences by a nearest-neighbor algorithm in which closely related sequences were merged to remove PCR and sequencing errors. Alignment of CDR3 sequences to IMGT reference sequences was used to assign V, D and J gene segments. For a sequence to be retained, a match of at least six nucleotides was required to both a V gene segment and a J gene segment. A rearrangement was called productive if the CDR3 had no stop codons and remained in frame with V and J, and every other rearrangement was called non-productive. CDR3 was defined by IMGT convention, running from the second conserved V-encoded cysteine to the conserved J-encoded phenylalanine. The earlier analysis of approximately 500 of the donors excluded sequences that lacked an unambiguous match to a single V gene segment. In an earlier analysis of some 590 of the donors, a V segment was called functional when productive rearrangements were above 56.7%, and segregating when the standard deviation between donors exceeded 5%. A statistical classification framework was developed to diagnose cytomegalovirus status using the catalog of TCR beta chain sequences. V and J gene assignment, in a later analysis, came from comparing TCR nucleotide sequences with IMGT/GENE-DB human TR gene sequences. In a later analysis, CDR3 sequences and most-parsimonious VDJ recombination scenarios were assigned using the TCRdist pipeline. A later analysis defined each TCR beta chain by its CDR3 amino acid sequence plus V-gene family, and excluded reads lacking a unique V-gene family. To address suspected cross-contamination and a sequencing artifact, a later analysis removed 592 highly shared, low-generation-probability nucleotide sequences. In a later analysis, a clonal expansion index for each public chain was calculated from normalized within-repertoire ranks of inferred template counts. Generation probabilities in a later analysis came from a VDJ recombination model fitted to out-of-frame rearrangements, and those results were checked against IGoR. In a later analysis, TCR-TCR, TCR-HLA and TCR-CMV co-occurrence was scored with hypergeometric tests, and a repertoire-size bias correction was applied to TCR pairs. False discovery rates were estimated in a later analysis by permuting HLA or CMV assignments 20 times. In a later analysis, co-occurring TCRs were grouped using DBSCAN, with TCRdist sequence similarity added in when clustering inside HLA-allele-positive subsets. Co-occurrence clustering excluded repertoires with fewer than 30,000 or more than 120,000 public chains, plus five with anomalous nucleotide sharing. The immuneACCESS repertoire file appears here via TCRdb, limited to in-frame rearrangements. These files lack a portion of the clones; in checked studies, under half of the deficit traces to unresolved V genes, and the cause of the others is not known. V and J calls plus clone size are reproduced from that table; the DNA served to infer D and trimming. For this sample the table gives some 250,000 clones, of which about four fifths were detected only once. The ten largest clones capture approximately 5.3% of the sample.

The cohort comprised some 730 healthy bone marrow donors. At the time of sampling, every cohort member was nominally healthy, though immune exposures that went unrecorded were likely present. The donor tested CMV seropositive and was one of the 289 seropositive cohort members. A peripheral blood sample was provided by each donor, and peripheral blood mononuclear cells were used for TCR beta sequencing. The Qiagen DNeasy Blood Extraction Kit was used to extract genomic DNA from the blood cell samples. In regard to this clone: Its cognate antigen has yet to be identified. No per-base quality is available; no much larger clone lies one base away.

This receptor was identified in a woman aged 40-49 years in good health and CMV-seropositive. The rearranged chain carries TRBV18 and TRBJ1-2; 10 middle bases align to TRBD1. Specimen: PBMCs. This receptor has the CDR3 CASSLPEGTGTGDGYTF. The DNA reads as follows: TGTGCCAGCTCACTCCCGGAGGGGACCGGGACAGGGGATGGCTACACCTTC.